This record covers a single T cell receptor (beta chain). The sample comes from a study of memory B cells and T cells in multiple sclerosis. CDR1 is ENHRY and CDR2 is SYGVKD in the germline V gene. V was trimmed by 1 base and J by 8 bases, leaving 12 bases between them. The CDR3 has 15 residues. The method was immunoSEQ multiplex PCR; TCRdb's version includes in-frame clones alone and lacks a portion of them. The profile shows 12,000 to 15,000 clones, 69% of them singletons. This sequence was found in a human donor with multiple sclerosis. Sample: memory (CD45RO+) CD4+ T cells from blood. The chain uses TRBV10-3 and TRBJ1-6; D uncertain. The CDR3, as DNA: TGTGCCATCAGTGAGTACCAGGCTCACGATTCACCCCTCCACTTT. It codes for CAISEYQAHDSPLHF.